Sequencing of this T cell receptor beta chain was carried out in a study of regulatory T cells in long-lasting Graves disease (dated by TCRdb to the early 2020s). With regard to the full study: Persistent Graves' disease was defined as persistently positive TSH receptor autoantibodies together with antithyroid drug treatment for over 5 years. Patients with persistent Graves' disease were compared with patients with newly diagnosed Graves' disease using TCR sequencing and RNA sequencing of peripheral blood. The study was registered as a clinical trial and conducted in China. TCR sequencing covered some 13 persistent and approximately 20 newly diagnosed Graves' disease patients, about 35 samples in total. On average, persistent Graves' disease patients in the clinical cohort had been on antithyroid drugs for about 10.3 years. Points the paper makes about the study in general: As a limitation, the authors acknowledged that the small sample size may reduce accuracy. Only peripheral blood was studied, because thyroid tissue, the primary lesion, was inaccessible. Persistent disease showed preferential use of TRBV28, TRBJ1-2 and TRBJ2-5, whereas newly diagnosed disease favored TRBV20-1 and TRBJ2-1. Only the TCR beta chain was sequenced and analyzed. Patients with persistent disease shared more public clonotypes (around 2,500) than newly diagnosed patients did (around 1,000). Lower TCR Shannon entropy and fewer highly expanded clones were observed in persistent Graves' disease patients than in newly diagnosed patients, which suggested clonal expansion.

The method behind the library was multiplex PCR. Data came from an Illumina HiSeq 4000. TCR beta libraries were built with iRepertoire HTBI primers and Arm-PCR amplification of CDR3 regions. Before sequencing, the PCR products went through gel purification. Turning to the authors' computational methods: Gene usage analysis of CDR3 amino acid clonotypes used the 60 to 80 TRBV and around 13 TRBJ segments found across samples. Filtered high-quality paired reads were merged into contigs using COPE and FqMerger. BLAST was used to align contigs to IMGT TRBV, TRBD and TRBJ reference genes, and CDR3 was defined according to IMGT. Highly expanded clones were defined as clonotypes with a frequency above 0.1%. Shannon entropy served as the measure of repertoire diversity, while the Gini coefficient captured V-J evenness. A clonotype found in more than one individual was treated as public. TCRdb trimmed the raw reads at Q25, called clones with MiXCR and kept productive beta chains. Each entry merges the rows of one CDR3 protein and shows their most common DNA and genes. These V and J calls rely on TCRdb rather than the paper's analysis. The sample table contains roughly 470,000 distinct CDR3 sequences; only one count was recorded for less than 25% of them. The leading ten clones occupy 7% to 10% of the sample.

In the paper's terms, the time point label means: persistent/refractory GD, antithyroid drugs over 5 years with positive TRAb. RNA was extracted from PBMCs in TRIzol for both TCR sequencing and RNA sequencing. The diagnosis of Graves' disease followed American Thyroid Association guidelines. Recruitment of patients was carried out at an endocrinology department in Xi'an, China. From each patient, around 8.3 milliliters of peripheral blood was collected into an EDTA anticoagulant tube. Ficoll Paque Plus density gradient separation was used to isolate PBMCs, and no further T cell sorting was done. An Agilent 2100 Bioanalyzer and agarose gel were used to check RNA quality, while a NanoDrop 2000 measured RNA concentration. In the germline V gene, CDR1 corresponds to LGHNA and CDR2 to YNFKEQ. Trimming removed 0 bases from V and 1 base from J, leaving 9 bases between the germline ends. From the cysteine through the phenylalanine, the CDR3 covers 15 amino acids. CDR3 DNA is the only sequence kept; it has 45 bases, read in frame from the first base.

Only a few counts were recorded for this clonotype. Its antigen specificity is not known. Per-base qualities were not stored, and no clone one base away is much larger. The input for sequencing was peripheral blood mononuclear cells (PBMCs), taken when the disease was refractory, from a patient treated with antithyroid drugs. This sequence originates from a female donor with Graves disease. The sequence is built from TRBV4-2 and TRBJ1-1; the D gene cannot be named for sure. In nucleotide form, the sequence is TGTGCCAGCAGCCAAGATCCAAAGGGGAACACTGAAGCTTTCTTT. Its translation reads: CASSQDPKGNTEAFF.